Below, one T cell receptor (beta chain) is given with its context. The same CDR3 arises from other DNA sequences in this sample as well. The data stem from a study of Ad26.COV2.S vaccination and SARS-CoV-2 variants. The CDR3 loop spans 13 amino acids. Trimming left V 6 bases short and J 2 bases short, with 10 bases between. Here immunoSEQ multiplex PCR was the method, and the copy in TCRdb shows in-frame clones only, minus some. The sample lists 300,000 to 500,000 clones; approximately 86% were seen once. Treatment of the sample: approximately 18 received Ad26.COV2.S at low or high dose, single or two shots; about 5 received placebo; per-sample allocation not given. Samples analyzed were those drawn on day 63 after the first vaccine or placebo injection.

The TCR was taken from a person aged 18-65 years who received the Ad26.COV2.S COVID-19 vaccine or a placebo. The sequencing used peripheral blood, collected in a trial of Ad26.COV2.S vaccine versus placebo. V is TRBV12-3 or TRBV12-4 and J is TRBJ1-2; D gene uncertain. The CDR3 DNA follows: TGTGCCAGCAGGCCTACAGCGAACTATGGCTACACCTTC. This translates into CASRPTANYGYTF.